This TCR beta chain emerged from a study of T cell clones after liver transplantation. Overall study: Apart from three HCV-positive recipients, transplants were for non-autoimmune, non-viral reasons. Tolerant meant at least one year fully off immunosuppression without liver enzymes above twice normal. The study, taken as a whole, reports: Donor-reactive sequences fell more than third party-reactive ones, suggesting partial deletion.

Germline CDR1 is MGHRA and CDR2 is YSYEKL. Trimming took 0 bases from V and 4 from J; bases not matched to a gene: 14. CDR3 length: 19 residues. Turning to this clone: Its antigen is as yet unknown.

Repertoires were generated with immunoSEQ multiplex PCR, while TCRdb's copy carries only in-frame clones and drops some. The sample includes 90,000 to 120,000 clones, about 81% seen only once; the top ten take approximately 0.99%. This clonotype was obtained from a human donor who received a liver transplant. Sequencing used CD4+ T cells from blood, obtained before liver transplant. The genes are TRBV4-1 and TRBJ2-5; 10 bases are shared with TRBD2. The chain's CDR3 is CASSQDPPSGGTRGETQYF. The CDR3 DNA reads TGCGCCAGCAGCCAAGATCCCCCTAGCGGGGGCACCCGGGGAGAGACCCAGTACTTC.